The 22 T cell receptor beta chains listed next were all sequenced from one sample in a study of CD8+ T cells in alopecia areata. The sequencing template was cDNA reverse transcribed from extracted RNA. Here immunoSEQ multiplex PCR was the method, and the copy in TCRdb shows in-frame clones only, minus some. The sample lists about 140,000 clones, approximately 56% seen once, with just over 35% in the top ten. The sample consisted of CD8+ T cells sorted from blood. These receptors were collected from a human donor in good health.

The gene calls are TRBV29-1 and TRBJ2-1; D is unclear. This CDR3 is built from 10 residues. The V and J ends lost 5 bases and 6 bases respectively, with 5 bases between them. Per the germline V gene, CDR1 is SQVTM and CDR2 is ANQGSEA. CDR3 sequence reads: CSVSINEQFF. CDR3 nucleotides: TGCAGCGTTAGTATCAATGAGCAGTTCTTC.

This clone was observed a few times. V is TRBV7-9 and J is TRBJ2-1; tentatively, D is TRBD1 or TRBD2 (5 bases each). V lost 2 bases to trimming and J lost 9 bases, with 11 bases between them. The CDR3 runs to 13 residues. Germline V lookup: CDR1 SEHNR, CDR2 FQNEAQ (reference sequence). CDR3 nucleotide sequence: TGTGCCAGCAGCTTAAACGGGGCGCGTGAGCAGTTCTTC. As protein: CASSLNGAREQFF.

The chain recombines TRBV9 with TRBJ2-2; perhaps D is TRBD1 or TRBD2 (5 bases each). The CDR3 is 15 residues long. Deletions cut 3 bases from V and 0 bases from J, with 9 bases between. CDR1 is SGDLS, CDR2 YYNGEE, per germline. CDR3 sequence (DNA): TGTGCCAGCAGCGGGGACCCGTCGAACACCGGGGAGCTGTTTTTT. It translates to CASSGDPSNTGELFF.

The chain links TRBV4-1 to TRBJ2-7; D not certain. The CDR3 is 13 amino acids. V was cut by 1 base and J by 7 bases, with 11 bases left in between. Germline loops: CDR1 MGHRA, CDR2 YSYEKL. DNA for the CDR3: TGCGCCAGCAGCCAAGTACAAGGTGGAGAGCAGTACTTC. Amino acids: CASSQVQGGEQYF.

The chain links TRBV2 to TRBJ2-7; 13 bases match TRBD2. This CDR3 has 14 amino acids. CDR1 is SNHLY, CDR2 FYNNEI, per germline. The ends lost 6 bases at V and 3 bases at J; junction bases unmatched: 2. CDR3 coding DNA: TGTGCCAGCAGGGGACTAGCGGGAAGCTACGAGCAGTACTTC. Translating it yields CASRGLAGSYEQYF.

This clone has more than one count but fewer than ten. The chain joins TRBV5-1 to TRBJ2-7; D perhaps matches TRBD1 (6 bases). The germline CDR1 and CDR2 sequences are SGHRS and YFSETQ. Trimming shortened V by 2 bases and J by 1 base, and 13 bases separated the two germline ends. This CDR3 is built from 15 residues. DNA for the CDR3: TGCGCCAGCAGCTTAACAGGGTCCGGATCCTACGAGCAGTACTTC. It encodes CASSLTGSGSYEQYF.

The J gene is TRBJ2-3, the V gene TRBV19, with a possible D match to TRBD2 (5 bases). In germline, CDR1 is LNHDA, CDR2 SQIVND (reference sequence). V was clipped by 1 base and J by 0 bases, with 8 bases between them. The CDR3 contains 15 residues. This CDR3 reads CASSIASGSTDTQYF. In DNA, the CDR3 is TGTGCCAGTAGTATAGCAAGCGGAAGCACAGATACGCAGTATTTT.

The gene calls are TRBV5-5 and TRBJ2-4; either TRBD1 or TRBD2 may fit D (5 bases each). The CDR3 spans 12 residues. With 3 bases removed from V and 8 bases from J, the gap between germline ends came to 9 bases. Germline V gene lookup returns CDR1 SGHKS and CDR2 YYEKEE (reference sequence). The CDR3 DNA reads TGTGCCAGCAGCTGGGGGTCCGACATTCAGTACTTC. Translating it yields CASSWGSDIQYF. The variable domain in full, with the rest retrieved from reference TRBV5-5 and TRBJ2-4, is DAGVTQSPTHLIKTRGQQVTLRCSPISGHKSVSWYQQVLGQGPQFIFQYYEKEERGRGNFPDRFSARQFPNYSSELNVNALLLGDSALYLCASSWGSDIQYFGAGTRLSVL.

This chain links TRBV28 with TRBJ2-7; tentatively, D is TRBD2 (5 bases). CDR1 is MDHEN, CDR2 SYDVKM, per germline. This CDR3 is 14 amino acids long. Trimming pared 6 bases from V and 1 base from J, leaving 13 bases between. The CDR3 loop reads CASRPYRGSYEQYF. The CDR3 nucleotides read TGTGCCAGCAGGCCGTACCGGGGATCCTACGAGCAGTACTTC.

CDR3 sequence: CASSPGVAGGTDTQYF. CDR3 coding DNA: TGTGCCAGCAGCCCGGGGGTAGCGGGAGGTACAGATACGCAGTATTTT. J is TRBJ2-3 and V is TRBV7-9; 10 nucleotides align to TRBD2. Germline loops: CDR1 SEHNR, CDR2 FQNEAQ (reference sequence). This CDR3 spans 16 amino acids. The V segment lost 5 bases and the J segment 3 bases; nucleotides outside the gene matches: 8.

This clone was seen once. This chain links TRBV30 with TRBJ2-1; 14 bases are a match to TRBD2. Germline lookup yields CDR1 GTSNPN and CDR2 SVGIG (reference sequence). Losses at the gene ends were 8 bases for V and 10 bases for J; bases not matched to a gene: 4. The CDR3 has 12 residues. CDR3 loop: CARGLAGGEQFF. CDR3 bases: TGTGCCCGAGGACTAGCGGGAGGCGAGCAGTTCTTC.

This rearrangement joins TRBV2 to TRBJ2-5; D uncertain. With 4 bases removed from V and 5 bases from J, the gap between germline ends came to 5 bases. This CDR3 region has 11 residues. Germline-derived CDR1 and CDR2 are SNHLY and FYNNEI. CDR3: CASSVGETQYF. The CDR3 DNA reads as TGTGCCAGCAGTGTCGGGGAGACCCAGTACTTC.

CDR3 residues: CASSAGTRSTLSEQYF. The CDR3, as DNA: TGTGCCAGCAGCGCGGGGACGCGCTCAACCCTCAGCGAGCAGTACTTC. V and J are TRBV5-4 and TRBJ2-7; weak D call: TRBD2 (6 bases). CDR3 length: 16 amino acids. V was clipped by 4 bases and J by 6 bases, with 23 bases between them. Germline V gives CDR1 SGHNT, CDR2 YYREEE (reference sequence).

This clone was observed a handful of times. The chain is built from TRBV29-1 and TRBJ2-7; 9 positions match TRBD2. J was trimmed by 3 bases and V by 5 bases; bases with no gene match: 5. From germline, CDR1 is SQVTM and CDR2 ANQGSEA. There are 13 residues in the CDR3. The CDR3 coding sequence is TGCAGCGTTACCTGGACTAGCGACTACGAGCAGTACTTC. It encodes CSVTWTSDYEQYF.

The chain carries TRBV27 and TRBJ1-4, with 8 positions matching TRBD1. The CDR3 covers 18 residues. Unmatched junction bases numbered 16, after V lost 2 bases and J lost 8 bases. Germline V gives CDR1 MNHEY, CDR2 SMNVEV (reference sequence). The CDR3: CASSLGRRAGGVLEKLFF. DNA of the CDR3: TGTGCCAGCAGTTTAGGGAGGCGGGCAGGGGGCGTTCTGGAAAAACTGTTTTTT.

The chain carries TRBV7-9 and TRBJ2-7; 10 nucleotides match TRBD1. This CDR3 contains 16 residues. Germline V CDR1 and CDR2: SEHNR, FQNEAQ (reference sequence). The ends lost 4 bases at V and 4 bases at J; junction bases unmatched: 10. For the CDR3, the DNA is TGTGCCAGCAGCTGGAACCGGGACAGGGGTGAATACGAGCAGTACTTC. Amino acids: CASSWNRDRGEYEQYF.

V and J are TRBV2 and TRBJ1-2; tentative D call: TRBD1 (6 bases). Trimming removed 7 bases from V and 4 bases from J, with 13 bases in between. Germline V gene sequence: CDR1 SNHLY, CDR2 FYNNEI. The CDR3 has 13 residues. The CDR3 DNA sequence: TGTGCCAGCAAGGGGGACGACCCCTATGGCTACACCTTC. This sequence encodes CASKGDDPYGYTF.

This clone was picked up a small number of times. This sequence joins TRBV29-1 and TRBJ2-3; 9 nucleotides line up with TRBD1. The germline V gene has CDR1 SQVTM and CDR2 ANQGSEA. The CDR3 consists of 17 residues. Trimming cost V 0 bases and J 4 bases; bases outside gene matches: 11. The CDR3 DNA sequence: TGCAGCGTTGAAGATGTTTGGGGAACAGGGGGCCCAGATACGCAGTATTTT. This encodes CSVEDVWGTGGPDTQYF.

V gene TRBV7-9 combines with J gene TRBJ1-1, with 8 nucleotides matching TRBD1. The V gene end was trimmed by 4 bases and the J gene end by 7 bases; junction bases not matched to a gene: 8. Germline loops: CDR1 SEHNR, CDR2 FQNEAQ (reference sequence). This CDR3 is 14 amino acids long. The CDR3 DNA follows: TGTGCCAGCAGCTCCGCGGACAGGGAGGGTGAAGCTTTCTTT. Translating gives CASSSADREGEAFF. The complete variable domain, with remaining parts taken from reference TRBV7-9 and TRBJ1-1, reads DTGVSQNPRHKITKRGQNVTFRCDPISEHNRLYWYRQTLGQGPEFLTYFQNEAQLEKSRLLSDRFSAERPKGSFSTLEIQRTEQGDSAMYLCASSSADREGEAFFGQGTRLTVV.

The chain is built from TRBV7-3 and TRBJ2-7, with a tentative D call TRBD1 (6 bases). CDR3 length: 16 amino acids. Germline assignment: CDR1 SGHTA and CDR2 FQGTGA. The V and J ends lost 3 bases and 5 bases respectively, with 20 bases between them. This CDR3 reads CASSLSADRRQNEQYF. CDR3 coding DNA: TGTGCCAGCAGCTTGAGTGCCGACAGGAGGCAGAACGAGCAGTACTTC. The entire variable domain, with the rest obtained from reference TRBV7-3 and TRBJ2-7, is as follows: GAGVSQTPSNKVTEKGKYVELRCDPISGHTALYWYRQSLGQGPEFLIYFQGTGAADDSGLPNDRFFAVRPEGSVSTLKIQRTERGDSAVYLCASSLSADRRQNEQYFGPGTRLTVT.

The chain has TRBV29-1 and TRBJ2-7; D remains ambiguous. V gave up 6 bases and J gave up 3 bases, with 15 bases separating them. The CDR3 spans 13 residues. Germline V gene sequence: CDR1 SQVTM, CDR2 ANQGSEA. The CDR3 is CSVVLIGDYEQYF. CDR3 nucleotide sequence: TGCAGCGTCGTCCTCATTGGGGACTACGAGCAGTACTTC.

CDR3 in DNA: TGTGCCAGCACCCCGGCCGGGATGGCGCAGCCCCAGCATTTT. Translated, it gives CASTPAGMAQPQHF. The V gene is TRBV6-5, the J gene TRBJ1-5; D is ambiguous. This CDR3 has 14 amino acids. From germline, CDR1 is MNHEY and CDR2 SVGAGI. Trimming removed 7 bases at V and 7 bases at J, with 17 bases between.